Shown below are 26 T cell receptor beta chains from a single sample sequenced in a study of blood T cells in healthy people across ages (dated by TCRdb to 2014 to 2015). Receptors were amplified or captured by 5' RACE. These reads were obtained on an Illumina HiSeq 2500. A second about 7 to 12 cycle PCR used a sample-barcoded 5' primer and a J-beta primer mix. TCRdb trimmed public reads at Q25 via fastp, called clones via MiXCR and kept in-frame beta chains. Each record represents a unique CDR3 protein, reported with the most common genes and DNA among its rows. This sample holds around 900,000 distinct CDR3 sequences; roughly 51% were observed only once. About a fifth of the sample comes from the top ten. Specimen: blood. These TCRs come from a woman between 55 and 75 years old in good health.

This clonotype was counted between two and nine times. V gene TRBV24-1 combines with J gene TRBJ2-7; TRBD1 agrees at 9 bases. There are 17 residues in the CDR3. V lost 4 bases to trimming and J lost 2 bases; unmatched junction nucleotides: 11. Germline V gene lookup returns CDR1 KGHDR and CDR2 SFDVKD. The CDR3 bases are TGTGCCACCAGTGAATCTCCCGGGACAGGGTCCACCTACGAGCAGTACTTC. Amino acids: CATSESPGTGSTYEQYF.

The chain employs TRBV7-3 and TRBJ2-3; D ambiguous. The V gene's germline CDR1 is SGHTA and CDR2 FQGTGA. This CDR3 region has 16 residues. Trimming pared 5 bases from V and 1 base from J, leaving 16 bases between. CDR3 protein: CASSRTGPQGTDTQYF. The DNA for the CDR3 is TGTGCCAGCAGCCGTACCGGGCCCCAGGGCACAGATACGCAGTATTTT.

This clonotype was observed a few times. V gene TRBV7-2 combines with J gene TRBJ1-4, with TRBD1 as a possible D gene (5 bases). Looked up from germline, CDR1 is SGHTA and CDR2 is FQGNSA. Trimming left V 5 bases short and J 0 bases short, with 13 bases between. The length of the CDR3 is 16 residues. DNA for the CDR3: TGTGCCAGCAGCCCAGGGATATGGCCAACTAATGAAAAACTGTTTTTT. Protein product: CASSPGIWPTNEKLFF.

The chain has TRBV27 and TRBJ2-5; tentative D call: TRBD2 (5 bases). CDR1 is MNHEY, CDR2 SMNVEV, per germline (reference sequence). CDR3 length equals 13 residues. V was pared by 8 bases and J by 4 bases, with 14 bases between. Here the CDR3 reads CASASGQRETQYF. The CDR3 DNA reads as TGTGCCAGCGCCAGCGGTCAGCGAGAGACCCAGTACTTC.

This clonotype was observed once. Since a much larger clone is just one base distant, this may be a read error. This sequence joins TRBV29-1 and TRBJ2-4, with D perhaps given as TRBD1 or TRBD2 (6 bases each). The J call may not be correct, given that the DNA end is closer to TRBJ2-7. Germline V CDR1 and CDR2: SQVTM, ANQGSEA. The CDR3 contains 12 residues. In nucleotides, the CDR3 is TGCAGCGTTGGGGGGGCCCCATGCGAGCAGTACTTC. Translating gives CSVGGAPCEQYF.

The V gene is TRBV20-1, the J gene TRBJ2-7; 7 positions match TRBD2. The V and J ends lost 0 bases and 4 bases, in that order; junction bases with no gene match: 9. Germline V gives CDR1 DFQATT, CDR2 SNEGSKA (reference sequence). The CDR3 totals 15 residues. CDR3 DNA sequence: TGCAGTGCTAGAGATCAGCGGGGCTCCACGTACGAGCAGTACTTC. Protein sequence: CSARDQRGSTYEQYF.

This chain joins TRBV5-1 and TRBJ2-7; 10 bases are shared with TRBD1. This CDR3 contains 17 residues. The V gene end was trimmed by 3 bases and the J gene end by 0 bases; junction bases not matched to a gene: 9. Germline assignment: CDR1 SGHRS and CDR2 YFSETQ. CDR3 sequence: CASSSSGTGDSSYEQYF. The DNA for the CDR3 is TGCGCCAGCAGCTCGTCAGGGACAGGGGATAGCTCCTACGAGCAGTACTTC.

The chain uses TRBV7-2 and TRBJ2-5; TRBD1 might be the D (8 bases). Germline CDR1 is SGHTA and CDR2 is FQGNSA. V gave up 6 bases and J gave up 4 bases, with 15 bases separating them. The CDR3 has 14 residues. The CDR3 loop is CASSPGGGGETQYF. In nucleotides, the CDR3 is TGTGCCAGCAGTCCAGGGGGCGGGGGAGAGACCCAGTACTTC.

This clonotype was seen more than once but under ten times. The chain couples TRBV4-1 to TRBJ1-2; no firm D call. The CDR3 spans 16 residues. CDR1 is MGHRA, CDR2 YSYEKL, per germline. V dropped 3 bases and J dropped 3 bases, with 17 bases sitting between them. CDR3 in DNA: TGCGCCAGCAGCCAGAAAAAGAAGAGCGGATACTATGGCTACACCTTC. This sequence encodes CASSQKKKSGYYGYTF.

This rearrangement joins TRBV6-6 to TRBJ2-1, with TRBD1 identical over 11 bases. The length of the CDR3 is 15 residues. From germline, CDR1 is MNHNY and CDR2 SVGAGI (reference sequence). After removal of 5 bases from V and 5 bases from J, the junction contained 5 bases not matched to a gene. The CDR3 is CASSQRTGGNNEQFF. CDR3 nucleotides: TGTGCCAGCAGTCAACGGACAGGGGGCAACAATGAGCAGTTCTTC.

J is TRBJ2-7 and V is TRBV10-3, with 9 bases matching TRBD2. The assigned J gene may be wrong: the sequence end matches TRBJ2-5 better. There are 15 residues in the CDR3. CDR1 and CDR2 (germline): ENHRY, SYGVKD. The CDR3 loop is CAISDGGRAGETQYF. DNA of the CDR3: TGTGCCATCAGTGACGGCGGGAGGGCCGGAGAGACCCAGTACTTC.

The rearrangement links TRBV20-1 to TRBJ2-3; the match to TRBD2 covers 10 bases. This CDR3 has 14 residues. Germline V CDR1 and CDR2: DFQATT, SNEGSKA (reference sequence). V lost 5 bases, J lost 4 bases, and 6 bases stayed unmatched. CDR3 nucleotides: TGCAGTGCTTGGGAAGCGGGAGGGTCAGATACGCAGTATTTT. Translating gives CSAWEAGGSDTQYF.

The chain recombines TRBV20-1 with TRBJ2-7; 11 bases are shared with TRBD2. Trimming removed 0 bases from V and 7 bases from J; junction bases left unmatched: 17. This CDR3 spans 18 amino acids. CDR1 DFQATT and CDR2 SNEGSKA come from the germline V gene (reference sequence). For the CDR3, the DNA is TGCAGTGCTAGAGATCTCTTGTCTAGCGGGAGGTTTTACAATGAGCAGTACTTC. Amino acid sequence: CSARDLLSSGRFYNEQYF.

The CDR3 spells CASSYTLTSGRVYEQFF. The CDR3 DNA follows: TGTGCCAGCAGTTACACCCTTACTAGCGGGAGGGTTTATGAGCAGTTCTTC. This chain connects TRBV6-5 to TRBJ2-1; 13 nucleotides line up with TRBD2. Per germline, CDR1 MNHEY and CDR2 SVGAGI. The length of the CDR3 is 17 residues. V was pared by 2 bases and J by 8 bases, with 9 bases of the junction left unmatched.

The CDR3 protein is CASSWTGTVPYEQYF. For the CDR3, the DNA is TGTGCCAGCAGCTGGACCGGGACAGTGCCCTACGAGCAGTACTTC. This sequence joins TRBV7-9 and TRBJ2-7; 7 positions agree with TRBD1. After removal of 4 bases from V and 2 bases from J, the junction contained 8 bases not matched to a gene. CDR1 is SEHNR, CDR2 FQNEAQ, per germline (reference sequence). This CDR3 is 15 amino acids long.

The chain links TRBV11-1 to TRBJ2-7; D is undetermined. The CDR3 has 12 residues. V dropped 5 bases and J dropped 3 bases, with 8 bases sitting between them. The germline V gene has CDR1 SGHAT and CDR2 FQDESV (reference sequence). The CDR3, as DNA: TGTGCCAGCAGCGCAAACAGCTACGAGCAGTACTTC. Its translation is CASSANSYEQYF.

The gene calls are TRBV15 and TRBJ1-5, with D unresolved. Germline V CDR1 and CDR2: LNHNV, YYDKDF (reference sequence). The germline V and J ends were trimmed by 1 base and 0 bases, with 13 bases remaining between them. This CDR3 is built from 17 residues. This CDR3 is CATSRVPTPNSNQPQHF. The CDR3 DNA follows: TGTGCCACCAGCAGAGTTCCTACCCCAAATAGCAATCAGCCCCAGCATTTT.

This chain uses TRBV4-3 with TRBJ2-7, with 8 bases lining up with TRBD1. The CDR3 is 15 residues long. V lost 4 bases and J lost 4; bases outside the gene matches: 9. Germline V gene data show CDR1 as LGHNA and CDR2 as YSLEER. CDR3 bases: TGCGCCAGCAGCCGACAACAGGGGGAGAGTTACGAGCAGTACTTC. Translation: CASSRQQGESYEQYF.

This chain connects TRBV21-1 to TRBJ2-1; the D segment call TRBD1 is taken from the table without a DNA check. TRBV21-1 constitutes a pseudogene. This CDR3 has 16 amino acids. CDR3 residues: CASSNPRQGQHNEQFF. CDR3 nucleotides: TGTGCCAGCAGCAACCCAAGACAGGGACAGCACAATGAGCAGTTCTTC.

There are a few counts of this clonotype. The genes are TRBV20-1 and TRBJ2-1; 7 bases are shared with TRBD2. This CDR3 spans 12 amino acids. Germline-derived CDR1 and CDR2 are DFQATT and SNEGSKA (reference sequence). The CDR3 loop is CRAEGSGIEQFF. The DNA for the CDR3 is TGCAGGGCTGAGGGGAGCGGGATCGAGCAGTTCTTC.

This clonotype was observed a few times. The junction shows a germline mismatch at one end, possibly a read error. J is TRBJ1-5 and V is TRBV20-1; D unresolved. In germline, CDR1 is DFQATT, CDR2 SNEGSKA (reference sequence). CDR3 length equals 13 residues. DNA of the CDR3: TGTAGCGTCTCCTGGGATGACAATCAGCCCCAGCATTTT. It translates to CSVSWDDNQPQHF.

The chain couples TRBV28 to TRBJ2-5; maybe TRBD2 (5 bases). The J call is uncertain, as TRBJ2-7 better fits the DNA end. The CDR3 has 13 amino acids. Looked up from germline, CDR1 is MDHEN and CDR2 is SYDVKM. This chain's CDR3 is CATQRDLSYEQYF. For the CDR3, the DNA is TGTGCCACCCAACGGGATCTCTCCTACGAGCAGTACTTC.

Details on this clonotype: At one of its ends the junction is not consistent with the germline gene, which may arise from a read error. Written as DNA, the CDR3 is TGTGCCAGCAGACCCGACAGCCAAGGGACCCAGTACTTC. This encodes CASRPDSQGTQYF. The gene calls are TRBV2 and TRBJ2-5, with D perhaps TRBD1 (5 bases). This CDR3 is built from 13 residues. Germline loops: CDR1 SNHLY, CDR2 FYNNEI. The full variable domain, rest sourced from reference TRBV2 and TRBJ2-5, is EPEVTQTPSHQVTQMGQEVILRCVPISNHLYFYWYRQILGQKVEFLVSFYNNEISEKSEIFDDQFSVERPDGSNFTLKIRSTKLEDSAMYFCASRPDSQGTQYFGPGTRLLVL.

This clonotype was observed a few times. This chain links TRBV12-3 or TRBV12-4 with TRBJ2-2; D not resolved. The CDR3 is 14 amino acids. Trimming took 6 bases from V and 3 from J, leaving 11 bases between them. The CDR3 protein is CASSPFGDTGELFF. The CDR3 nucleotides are TGTGCCAGCAGCCCTTTTGGGGACACCGGGGAGCTGTTTTTT.

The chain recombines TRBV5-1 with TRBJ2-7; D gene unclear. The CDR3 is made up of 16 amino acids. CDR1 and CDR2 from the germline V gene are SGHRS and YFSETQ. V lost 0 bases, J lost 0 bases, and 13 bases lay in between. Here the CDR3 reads CASSLDTGRSSYEQYF. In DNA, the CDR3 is TGCGCCAGCAGCTTGGATACCGGAAGGAGCTCCTACGAGCAGTACTTC.

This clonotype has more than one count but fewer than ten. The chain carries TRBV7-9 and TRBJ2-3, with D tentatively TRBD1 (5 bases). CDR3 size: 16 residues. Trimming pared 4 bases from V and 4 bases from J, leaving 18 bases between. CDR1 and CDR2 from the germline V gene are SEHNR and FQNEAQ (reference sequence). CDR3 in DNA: TGTGCCAGCAGCTCCAGTAGGCACAGGTCCGCAGATACGCAGTATTTT. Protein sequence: CASSSSRHRSADTQYF.